This TCR beta chain was obtained from a study of T-cell memory formation after mild COVID-19. There are 17 residues in the CDR3. Germline CDR1 and CDR2: SGHAT and FQNNGV. After removal of 0 bases from V and 2 bases from J, the junction contained 7 bases not matched to a gene. 5'RACE, which relied on constant-segment primers, yielded TCR alpha and TCR beta cDNA libraries carrying sample barcodes and UMIs. Via MiXCR, TCRdb re-called the 5' RACE reads, giving one row per CDR3 protein. The table lists roughly 120,000 distinct CDR3 sequences, about 20% of them singletons. The study, taken as a whole, reports: Whether day 37 second-wave clones are SARS-CoV-2-specific was not confirmed. There were some responding clones in pre-infection memory, which suggested that cross-reactive memory had joined. Clones contracting across day 15 to 85 had a balanced CD4/CD8 profile; later expanding clones leaned CD4+.

This clonotype was seen more than once but under ten times. What it binds is not known. The chain is built from TRBV11-2 and TRBJ2-5, with 9 bases matching TRBD2. The receptor's source is a man aged 18 to 29 who had mild COVID-19 (a few samples of this study predate the infection). Cell type and time point are not known. Sequenced: PBMCs or a T cell subset sorted from them (not recorded which). CDR3 sequence reads: CASSLDLAGPTQETQYF. The CDR3 DNA reads TGTGCCAGCAGCTTAGACCTAGCGGGGCCCACTCAAGAGACCCAGTACTTC.